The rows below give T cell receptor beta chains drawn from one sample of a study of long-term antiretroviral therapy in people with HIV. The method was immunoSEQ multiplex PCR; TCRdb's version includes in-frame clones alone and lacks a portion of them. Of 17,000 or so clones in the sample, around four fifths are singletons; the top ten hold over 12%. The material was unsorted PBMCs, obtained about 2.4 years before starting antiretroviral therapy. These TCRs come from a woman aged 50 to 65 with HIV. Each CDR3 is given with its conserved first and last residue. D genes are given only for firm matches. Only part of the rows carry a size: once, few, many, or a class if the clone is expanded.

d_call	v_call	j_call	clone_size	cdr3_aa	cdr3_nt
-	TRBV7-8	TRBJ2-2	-	CASSLDSYTGELFF	TGTGCCAGCAGCTTGGACTCCTACACCGGGGAGCTGTTTTTT
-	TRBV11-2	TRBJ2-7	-	CASSLRGYSHYEQYF	TGTGCCAGCAGCTTAAGGGGGTACTCTCACTACGAGCAGTACTTC
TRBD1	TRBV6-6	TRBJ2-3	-	CASRPSTGGGADTQYF	TGTGCCAGCAGGCCCTCGACAGGGGGCGGGGCAGATACGCAGTATTTT
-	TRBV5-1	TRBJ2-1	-	CASSLAPRSNEQFF	TGCGCCAGCAGCTTGGCCCCGCGGTCCAATGAGCAGTTCTTC
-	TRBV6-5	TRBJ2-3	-	CASSYGRSTDTQYF	TGTGCCAGCAGTTACGGGAGGAGCACAGATACGCAGTATTTT
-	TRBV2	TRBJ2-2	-	CASLKSIGGELFF	TGTGCCAGCCTCAAATCCATCGGCGGGGAGCTGTTTTTT
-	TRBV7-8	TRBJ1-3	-	CASRQSGNTIYF	TGTGCCAGCAGGCAGTCTGGAAACACCATATATTTT
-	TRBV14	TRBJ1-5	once	CASSPTEVSNQPQHF	TGTGCCAGCAGCCCCACGGAGGTTAGCAATCAGCCCCAGCATTTT
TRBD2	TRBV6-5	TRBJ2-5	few	CASSRTRLDGETQYF	TGTGCCAGCAGTAGGACTAGACTAGACGGGGAGACCCAGTACTTC
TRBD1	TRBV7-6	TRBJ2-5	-	CASSLAFDRGLETQYF	TGTGCCAGCAGCTTAGCCTTCGACAGGGGGCTGGAGACCCAGTACTTC
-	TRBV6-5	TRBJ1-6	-	CASSYSPRGGSPLHF	TGTGCCAGCAGTTACTCTCCCAGGGGAGGGTCACCCCTCCACTTT
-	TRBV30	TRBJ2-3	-	CAWNRGGGDTQYF	TGTGCCTGGAACAGGGGGGGCGGGGATACGCAGTATTTT
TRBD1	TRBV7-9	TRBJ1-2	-	CASSDRGGGDYTF	TGCGCCAGCAGCGACAGGGGAGGAGGCGACTACACCTTC
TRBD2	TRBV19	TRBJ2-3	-	CASTPLAGGRTDTQYF	TGTGCCAGTACCCCTCTAGCGGGGGGCAGGACGGATACGCAGTATTTT
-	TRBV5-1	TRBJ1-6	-	CASSLTAYPNSPLHF	TGCGCCAGCAGCTTAACAGCCTACCCGAATTCACCCCTCCACTTT
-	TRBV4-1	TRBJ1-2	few	CASSPNAQYGYTF	TGCGCCAGCAGCCCGAACGCACAATACGGCTACACCTTC
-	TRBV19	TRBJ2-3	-	CASSIKPLEGPDTQYF	TGTGCCAGTAGTATAAAACCCCTAGAGGGGCCAGATACGCAGTATTTT
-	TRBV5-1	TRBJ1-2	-	CASSPRGQGLFDYGYTF	TGCGCCAGCAGCCCCCGCGGTCAGGGCCTCTTTGACTATGGCTACACCTTC
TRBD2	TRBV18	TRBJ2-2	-	CASSPRLAGGSNTGELFF	TGTGCCAGCTCACCACGACTAGCGGGGGGATCGAACACCGGGGAGCTGTTTTTT
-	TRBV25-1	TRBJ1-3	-	CASSAGYRSSGNTIYF	TGTGCCAGCAGCGCAGGGTATAGGAGCTCTGGAAACACCATATATTTT
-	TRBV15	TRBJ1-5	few	CATSSLGQSNQPQHF	TGTGCCACCAGCAGCCTCGGACAGAGCAATCAGCCCCAGCATTTT
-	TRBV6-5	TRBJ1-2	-	CASSRGNYGYTF	TGTGCCAGCAGCCGCGGGAACTATGGCTACACCTTC
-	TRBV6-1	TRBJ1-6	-	CASSVKGDNSPLHF	TGTGCCAGCAGTGTAAAAGGGGACAATTCACCCCTCCACTTT
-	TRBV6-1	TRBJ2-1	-	CASSDAGRSSYNEQFF	TGTGCCAGCAGTGATGCAGGACGAAGCTCCTACAATGAGCAGTTCTTC
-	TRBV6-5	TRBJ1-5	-	CASMGMRSNQPQHF	TGTGCCAGCATGGGGATGAGGAGCAATCAGCCCCAGCATTTT
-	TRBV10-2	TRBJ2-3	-	CASSESGRGAANTQYF	TGCGCCAGCAGTGAGTCGGGTCGGGGGGCGGCGAATACGCAGTATTTT
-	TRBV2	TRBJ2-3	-	CASKELTDTQYF	TGTGCCAGCAAGGAACTCACAGATACGCAGTATTTT
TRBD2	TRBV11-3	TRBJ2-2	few	CASSSPILTSGGAQTGELFF	TGTGCCAGCAGCTCCCCAATCCTGACTAGCGGGGGGGCACAGACCGGGGAGCTGTTTTTT
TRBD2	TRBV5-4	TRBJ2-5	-	CASSFLLAGDWPETQYF	TGTGCCAGCAGCTTCTTACTAGCGGGGGATTGGCCGGAGACCCAGTACTTC
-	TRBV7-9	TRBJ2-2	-	CASSLLGANTGELFF	TGTGCCAGCAGCTTACTGGGGGCGAACACCGGGGAGCTGTTTTTT
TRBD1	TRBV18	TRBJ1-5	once	CASSDRDSYSNQPQHF	TGTGCCAGCTCGGACCGGGACAGTTATAGCAATCAGCCCCAGCATTTT
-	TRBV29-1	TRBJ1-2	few	CSVEVSYGYTF	TGCAGCGTTGAAGTCAGTTATGGCTACACCTTC
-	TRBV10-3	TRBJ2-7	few	CAISDLQMEYF	TGTGCCATCAGTGACCTTCAGATGGAGTACTTC